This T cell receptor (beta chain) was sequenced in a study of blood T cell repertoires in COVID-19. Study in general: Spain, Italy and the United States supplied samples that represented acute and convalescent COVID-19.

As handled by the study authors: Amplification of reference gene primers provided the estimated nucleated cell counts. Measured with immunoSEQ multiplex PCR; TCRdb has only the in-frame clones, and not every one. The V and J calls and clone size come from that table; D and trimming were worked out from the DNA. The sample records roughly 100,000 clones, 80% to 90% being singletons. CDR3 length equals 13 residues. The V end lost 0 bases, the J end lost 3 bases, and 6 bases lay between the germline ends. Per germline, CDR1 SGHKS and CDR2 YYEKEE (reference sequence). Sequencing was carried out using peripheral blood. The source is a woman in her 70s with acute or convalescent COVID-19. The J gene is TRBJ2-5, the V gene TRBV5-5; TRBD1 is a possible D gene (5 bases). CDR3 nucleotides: TGTGCCAGCAGCTTGGAAGGGGAAGAGACCCAGTACTTC. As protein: CASSLEGEETQYF.